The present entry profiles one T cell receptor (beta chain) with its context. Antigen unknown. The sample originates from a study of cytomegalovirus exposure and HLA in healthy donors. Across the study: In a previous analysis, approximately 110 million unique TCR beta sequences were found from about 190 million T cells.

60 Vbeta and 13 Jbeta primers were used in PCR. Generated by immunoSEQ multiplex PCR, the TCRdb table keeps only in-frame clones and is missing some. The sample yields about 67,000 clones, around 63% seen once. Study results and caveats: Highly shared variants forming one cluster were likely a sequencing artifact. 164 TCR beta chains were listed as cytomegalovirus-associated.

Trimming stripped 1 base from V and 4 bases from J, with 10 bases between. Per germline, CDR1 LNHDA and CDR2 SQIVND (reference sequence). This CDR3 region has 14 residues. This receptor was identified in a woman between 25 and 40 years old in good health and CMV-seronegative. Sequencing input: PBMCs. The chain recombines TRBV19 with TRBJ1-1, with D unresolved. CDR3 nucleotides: TGTGCCAGTAGTATAGCTGGTCCCAGCACTGAAGCTTTCTTT. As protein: CASSIAGPSTEAFF. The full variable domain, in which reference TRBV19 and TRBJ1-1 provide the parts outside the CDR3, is DGGITQSPKYLFRKEGQNVTLSCEQNLNHDAMYWYRQDPGQGLRLIYYSQIVNDFQKGDIAEGYSVSREKKESFPLTVTSAQKNPTAFYLCASSIAGPSTEAFFGQGTRLTVV.